This T cell receptor beta chain was identified in a study of blood T cell repertoires in COVID-19. TCRdb's copy holds only in-frame clones and misses some; the assay was immunoSEQ multiplex PCR. Of approximately 100,000 clones in the sample, over 75% are singletons; the top ten hold 20% to 25%. The V segment lost 4 bases and the J segment 9 bases; nucleotides outside the gene matches: 10. The CDR3 is 16 amino acids. Germline values: CDR1 SEHNR, CDR2 FQNEAQ (reference sequence). The chain employs TRBV7-9 and TRBJ1-6; 9 bases match TRBD1. The material sequenced was peripheral blood. The sequence came from a man between 65 and 85 years old with active or convalescent COVID-19. The CDR3 reads CASSSFWETGGSPLHF. As DNA, the CDR3 is TGTGCCAGCAGCTCCTTTTGGGAGACAGGGGGTTCACCCCTCCACTTT.